The source of this T cell receptor (beta chain) is a study of regulatory T cells in long-lasting Graves disease. About this clonotype: What it binds is unknown.

Sequencing libraries for TCR beta were prepared with iRepertoire HTBI primers and Arm-PCR of CDR3 regions. One entry per CDR3 protein, called by TCRdb with MiXCR from the multiplex PCR reads. The table has approximately 540,000 distinct CDR3 sequences, 12% seen once; the top ten hold 7.5% to 9%. Whole-study findings and limits: Limited samples may have lowered accuracy.

Documented time point: newly diagnosed GD, antithyroid drugs for less than 3 months. The authors made the TCR library using RNA they extracted from PBMCs. Those enrolled as patients came out of an endocrinology department in Xi'an, China. The same data also went into a second study, on T cells in Graves' hyperthyroidism and ophthalmopathy.

The TCR sequence derives from a woman in her 30s with Graves disease. The source material was peripheral blood mononuclear cells (PBMCs), sampled at new diagnosis, from a patient treated with antithyroid drugs.

The DNA for the CDR3 is TGTGCCACCAGTGATATCGGGACGGCCGCGAACACCGGGGAGCTGTTTTTT. Its translation: CATSDIGTAANTGELFF. The rearrangement uses TRBV24-1 and TRBJ2-2; D possibly matches TRBD1 or TRBD2 (5 bases each). The CDR3 runs 17 residues. Germline assignment: CDR1 KGHDR and CDR2 SFDVKD. V lost 3 bases to trimming and J lost 0 bases, with 13 bases between them.